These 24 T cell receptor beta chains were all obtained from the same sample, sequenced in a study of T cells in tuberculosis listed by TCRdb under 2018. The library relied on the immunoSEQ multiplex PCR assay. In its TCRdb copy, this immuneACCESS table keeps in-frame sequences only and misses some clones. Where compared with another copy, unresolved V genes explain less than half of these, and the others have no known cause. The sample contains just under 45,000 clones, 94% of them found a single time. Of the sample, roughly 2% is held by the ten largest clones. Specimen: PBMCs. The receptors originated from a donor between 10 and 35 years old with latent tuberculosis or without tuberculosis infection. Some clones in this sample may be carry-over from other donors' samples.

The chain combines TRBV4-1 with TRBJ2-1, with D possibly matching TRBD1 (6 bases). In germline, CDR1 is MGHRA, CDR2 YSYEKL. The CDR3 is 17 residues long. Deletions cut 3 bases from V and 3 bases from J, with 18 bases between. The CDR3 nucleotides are TGCGCCAGCAGCCACAGTACAGGGTTCCCCTACTACAATGAGCAGTTCTTC. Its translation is CASSHSTGFPYYNEQFF.

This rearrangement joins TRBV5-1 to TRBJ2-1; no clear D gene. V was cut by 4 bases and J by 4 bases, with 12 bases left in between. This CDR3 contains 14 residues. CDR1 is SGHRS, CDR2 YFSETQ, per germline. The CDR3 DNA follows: TGCGCCAGCAGCCTGGGCGGAGCTTACAATGAGCAGTTCTTC. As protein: CASSLGGAYNEQFF.

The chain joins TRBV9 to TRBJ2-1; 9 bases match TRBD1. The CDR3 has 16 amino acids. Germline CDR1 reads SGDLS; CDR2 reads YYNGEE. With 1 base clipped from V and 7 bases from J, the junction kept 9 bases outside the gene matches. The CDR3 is CASSVLTGGGLNEQFF. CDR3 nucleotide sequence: TGTGCCAGCAGCGTACTAACAGGGGGCGGGTTAAATGAGCAGTTCTTC.

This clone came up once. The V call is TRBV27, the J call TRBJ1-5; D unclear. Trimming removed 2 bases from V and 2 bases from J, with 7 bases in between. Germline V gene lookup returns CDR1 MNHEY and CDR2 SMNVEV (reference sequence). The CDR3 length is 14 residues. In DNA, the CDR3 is TGTGCCAGCAGTTTAGTTCCGGGCAATCAGCCCCAGCATTTT. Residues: CASSLVPGNQPQHF.

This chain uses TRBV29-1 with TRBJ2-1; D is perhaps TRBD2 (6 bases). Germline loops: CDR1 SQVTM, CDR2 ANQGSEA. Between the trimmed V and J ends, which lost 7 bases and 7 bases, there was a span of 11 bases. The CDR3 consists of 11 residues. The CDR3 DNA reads TGCAGCGGGTGGGGGGAAAATGAGCAGTTCTTC. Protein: CSGWGENEQFF.

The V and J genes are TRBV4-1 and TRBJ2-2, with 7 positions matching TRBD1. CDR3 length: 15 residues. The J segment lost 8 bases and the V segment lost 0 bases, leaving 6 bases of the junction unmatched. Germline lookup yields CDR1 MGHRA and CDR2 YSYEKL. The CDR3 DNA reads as TGCGCCAGCAGCCAAGAATCAGGGGGTATTGGGGAGCTGTTTTTT. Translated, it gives CASSQESGGIGELFF.

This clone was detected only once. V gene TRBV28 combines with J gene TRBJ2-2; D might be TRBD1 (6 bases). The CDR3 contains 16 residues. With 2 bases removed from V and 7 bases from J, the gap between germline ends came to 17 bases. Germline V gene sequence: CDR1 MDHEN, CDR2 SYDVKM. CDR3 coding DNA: TGTGCCAGCAGTTTAGACTTATCAGGGGTCGGCGGGGAGCTGTTTTTT. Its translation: CASSLDLSGVGGELFF.

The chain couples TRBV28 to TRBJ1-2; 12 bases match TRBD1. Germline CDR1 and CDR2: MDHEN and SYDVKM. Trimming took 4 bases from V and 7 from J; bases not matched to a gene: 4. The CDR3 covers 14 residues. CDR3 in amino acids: CASSSGQGALGYTF. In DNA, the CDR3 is TGTGCCAGCAGTTCGGGACAGGGGGCGCTTGGCTACACCTTC.

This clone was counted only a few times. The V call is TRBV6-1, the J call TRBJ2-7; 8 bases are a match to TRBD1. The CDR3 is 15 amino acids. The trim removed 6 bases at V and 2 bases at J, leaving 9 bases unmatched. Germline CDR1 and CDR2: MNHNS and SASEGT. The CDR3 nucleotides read TGTGCCAGCAGCCGCGGACAGGGAAGACCCTACGAGCAGTACTTC. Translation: CASSRGQGRPYEQYF.

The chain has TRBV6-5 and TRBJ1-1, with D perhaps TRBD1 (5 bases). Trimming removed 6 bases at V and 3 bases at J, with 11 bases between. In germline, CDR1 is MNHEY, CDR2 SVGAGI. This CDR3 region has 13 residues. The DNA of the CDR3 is TGTGCCAGCAGGGGTGGGGCGGACACTGAAGCTTTCTTT. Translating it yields CASRGGADTEAFF.

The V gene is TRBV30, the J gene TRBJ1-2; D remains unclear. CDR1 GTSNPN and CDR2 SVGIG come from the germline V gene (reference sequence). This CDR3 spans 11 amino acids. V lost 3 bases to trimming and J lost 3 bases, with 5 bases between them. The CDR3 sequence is CAWSFHYGYTF. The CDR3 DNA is TGTGCCTGGAGCTTCCACTATGGCTACACCTTC.

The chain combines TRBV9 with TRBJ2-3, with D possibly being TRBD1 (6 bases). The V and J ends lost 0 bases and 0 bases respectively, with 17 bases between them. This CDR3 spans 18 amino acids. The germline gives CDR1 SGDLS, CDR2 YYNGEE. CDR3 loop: CASSVEPRGQRSTDTQYF. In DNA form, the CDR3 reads TGTGCCAGCAGCGTAGAACCCCGAGGACAGAGAAGCACAGATACGCAGTATTTT.

The CDR3 sequence is CATSRLLTGMNTEAFF. The CDR3 DNA follows: TGTGCCACCAGCAGACTCTTAACAGGGATGAACACTGAAGCTTTCTTT. The chain carries TRBV15 and TRBJ1-1, with a possible D match to TRBD1 (6 bases). Deletions cut 2 bases from V and 0 bases from J, with 13 bases between. CDR1 and CDR2 from the germline V gene are LNHNV and YYDKDF (reference sequence). The CDR3 contains 16 residues. The whole variable domain, filled in from reference TRBV15 and TRBJ1-1, reads DAMVIQNPRYQVTQFGKPVTLSCSQTLNHNVMYWYQQKSSQAPKLLFHYYDKDFNNEADTPDNFQSRRPNTSFCFLDIRSPGLGDTAMYLCATSRLLTGMNTEAFFGQGTRLTVV.

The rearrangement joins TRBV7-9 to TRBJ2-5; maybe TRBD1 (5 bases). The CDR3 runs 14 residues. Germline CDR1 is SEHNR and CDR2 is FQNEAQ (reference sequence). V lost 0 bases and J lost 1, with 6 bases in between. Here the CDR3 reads CASSLARAQETQYF. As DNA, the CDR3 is TGTGCCAGCAGCTTAGCCAGGGCCCAAGAGACCCAGTACTTC.

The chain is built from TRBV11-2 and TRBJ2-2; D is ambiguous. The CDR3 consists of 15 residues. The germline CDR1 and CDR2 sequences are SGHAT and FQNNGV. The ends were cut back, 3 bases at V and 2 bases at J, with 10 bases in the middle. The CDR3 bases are TGTGCCAGCAGCTTCCTACGTAAAAACACCGGGGAGCTGTTTTTT. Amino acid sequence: CASSFLRKNTGELFF. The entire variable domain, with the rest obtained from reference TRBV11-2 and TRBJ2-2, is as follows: EAGVAQSPRYKIIEKRQSVAFWCNPISGHATLYWYQQILGQGPKLLIQFQNNGVVDDSQLPKDRFSAERLKGVDSTLKIQPAKLEDSAVYLCASSFLRKNTGELFFGEGSRLTVL.

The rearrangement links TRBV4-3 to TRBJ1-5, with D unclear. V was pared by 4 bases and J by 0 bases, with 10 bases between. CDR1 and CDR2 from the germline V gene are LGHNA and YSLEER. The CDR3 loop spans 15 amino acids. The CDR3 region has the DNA TGCGCCAGCAGCCCCTGGGCCTATAGCAATCAGCCCCAGCATTTT. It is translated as CASSPWAYSNQPQHF.

The CDR3 protein is CASSDISGRTYNEQFF. CDR3 coding DNA: TGCGCCAGCAGCGACATCAGCGGGAGAACTTACAATGAGCAGTTCTTC. This chain links TRBV5-1 with TRBJ2-1, with 8 bases that match TRBD2. Looked up from germline, CDR1 is SGHRS and CDR2 is YFSETQ. The V segment lost 4 bases and the J segment 4 bases; nucleotides outside the gene matches: 10. The CDR3 has 16 residues.

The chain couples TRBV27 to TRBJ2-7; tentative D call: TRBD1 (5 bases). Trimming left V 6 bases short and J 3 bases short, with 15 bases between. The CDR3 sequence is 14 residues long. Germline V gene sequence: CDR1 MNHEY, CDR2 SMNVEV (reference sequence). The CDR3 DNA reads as TGTGCCAGCAGAAAGACAGCTGGGAACTACGAGCAGTACTTC. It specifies CASRKTAGNYEQYF.

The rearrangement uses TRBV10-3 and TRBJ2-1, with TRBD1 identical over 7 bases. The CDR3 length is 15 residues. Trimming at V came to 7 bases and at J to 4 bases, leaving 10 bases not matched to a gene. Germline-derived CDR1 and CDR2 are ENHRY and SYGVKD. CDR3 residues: CAINAGTDYYNEQFF. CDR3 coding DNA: TGTGCCATCAATGCCGGGACAGACTATTACAATGAGCAGTTCTTC.

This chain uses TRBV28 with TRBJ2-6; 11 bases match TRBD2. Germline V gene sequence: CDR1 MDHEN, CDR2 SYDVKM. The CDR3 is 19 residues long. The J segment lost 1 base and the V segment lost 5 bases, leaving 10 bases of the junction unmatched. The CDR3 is CASSQIAGGPPSGANVLTF. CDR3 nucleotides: TGTGCCAGCAGTCAGATAGCGGGAGGGCCCCCATCTGGGGCCAACGTCCTGACTTTC.

CDR3 residues: CASSRGGPYEQYF. The CDR3 DNA follows: TGTGCCAGCAGCCGGGGAGGTCCCTACGAGCAGTACTTC. This sequence joins TRBV6-1 and TRBJ2-7, with D possibly TRBD2 on 6 matching bases. Trimming left V 6 bases short and J 2 bases short, with 11 bases between. Germline CDR1 MNHNS, CDR2 SASEGT. CDR3 length: 13 residues.

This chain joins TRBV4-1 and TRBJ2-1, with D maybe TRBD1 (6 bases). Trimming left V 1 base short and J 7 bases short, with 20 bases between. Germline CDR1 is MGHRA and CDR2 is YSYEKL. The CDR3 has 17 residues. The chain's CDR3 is CASSQGSTGNTANEQFF. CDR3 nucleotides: TGCGCCAGCAGCCAAGGATCAACAGGGAACACGGCAAATGAGCAGTTCTTC.

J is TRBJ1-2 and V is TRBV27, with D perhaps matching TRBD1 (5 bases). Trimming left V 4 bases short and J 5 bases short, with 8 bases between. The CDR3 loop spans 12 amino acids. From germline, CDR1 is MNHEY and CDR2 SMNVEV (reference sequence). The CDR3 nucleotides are TGTGCCAGCAGTTCCTCAGGGTATGGCTACACCTTC. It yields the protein CASSSSGYGYTF.

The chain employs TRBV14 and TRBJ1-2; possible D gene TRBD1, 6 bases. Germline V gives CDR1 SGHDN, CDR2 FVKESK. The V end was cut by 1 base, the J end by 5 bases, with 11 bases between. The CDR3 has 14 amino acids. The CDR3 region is CASSQVSGVYGYTF. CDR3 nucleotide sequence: TGTGCCAGCAGCCAAGTTTCAGGGGTGTATGGCTACACCTTC.